The clone carrying this T cell receptor beta chain has more than one count but fewer than ten. What it recognizes is unknown. CDR3 length: 12 amino acids. Trimming took off 0 bases at V and 8 bases at J, with 8 bases between the two ends. Germline loops: CDR1 SGDLS, CDR2 YYNGEE. Sequenced material consisted of expressed TCRB transcripts (all of the isolated RNA was reverse transcribed). Method: immunoSEQ multiplex PCR; TCRdb's copy keeps in-frame clones and lacks some. The table shows hundreds of thousands of clones, with around a sixth occurring only once. These data originate in a study of beta chain features in type 1 diabetes. Study information: Patients were similar to healthy donors in age and gender (as well as in cell yields).

Overall study findings and caveats: Whether HLA type affects TCRB rearrangement stayed undetermined in the present work. At VDJ recombination sites, type 1 diabetes patients had fewer insertions and more deleted nucleotides. Significant though moderate, a shortening of TCRB CDR3s appeared in all four CD4+ subsets of Type 1 diabetes patients.

The sequencing sample was made of naive CD4+ T cells from blood. The sequence was obtained from a man aged 18 to 30 in good health. The rearrangement uses TRBV9 and TRBJ1-2; D remains ambiguous. The CDR3 spells CASSVVGGGYTF. CDR3 in DNA: TGTGCCAGCAGCGTAGTAGGTGGAGGCTACACCTTC.